This T cell receptor (beta chain) was found in a study of molecular identifiers for immune sequencing clone quantification. The CDR3 runs to 17 residues. The junction had 12 bases not matched to a gene; V was cut back by 4 bases and J by 2 bases. CDR1 SEHNR and CDR2 FQNEAQ come from the germline V gene (reference sequence). Previously described methods and listed TCR primers were used for bulk TCR libraries. TCRdb independently ran MiXCR on the PCR reads; one entry per CDR3 protein. The data contain hundreds of thousands of distinct CDR3 sequences, about 21% of them singletons. Sequencing libraries of naive CD8 cells derived from roughly 18,000 to 920,000 sorted cells with 10%, 30% or 50% RNA. Whole-study findings and limits: Sizes of clones that are highly expanded could be underestimated (if identical TCR molecules share a barcode).

This clonotype was picked up many times. Its antigen remains unknown. The specimen was naive CD8+ T cells from blood, with Jurkat cell RNA spiked in. Subset defined: FACS-sorted CD8+CD4-CCR7+CD45RA+ naive T cells. The rearrangement links TRBV7-9 to TRBJ2-3, with 7 bases fitting TRBD2. This receptor was taken from a human donor in good health. Some libraries in this study had Jurkat cell RNA spiked in. The CDR3 is CASSSPWASGNTDTQYF. The CDR3 bases are TGTGCCAGCAGCTCCCCCTGGGCTAGCGGTAACACAGATACGCAGTATTTT.